These 14 T cell receptor beta chains were all obtained from the same sample, sequenced in a study of PD-L1 blockade in urothelial cancer. Sequenced by immunoSEQ multiplex PCR; TCRdb stores in-frame clones only, minus some. Of around 45,000 clones in the sample, 88% were seen once. Sequencing was performed on PBMCs, taken around atezolizumab (anti-PD-L1) treatment. The receptors stem from a woman in her sixties with urothelial cancer.

The rearrangement links TRBV5-8 to TRBJ2-3, with unresolved D. The CDR3 covers 14 residues. Between the trimmed V and J ends, which lost 0 bases and 0 bases, there was a span of 5 bases. In germline, CDR1 is SGHTS, CDR2 YDEGEE. CDR3 sequence (DNA): TGTGCCAGCAGCTTGGGGCCTAGCACAGATACGCAGTATTTT. Its translation is CASSLGPSTDTQYF.

The rearrangement joins TRBV7-2 to TRBJ1-3; no firm D call. The CDR3 extends over 15 amino acids. V lost 1 base and J lost 0, with 7 bases in between. Germline V gene sequence: CDR1 SGHTA, CDR2 FQGNSA. CDR3 region: CASSLEGSSGNTIYF. The CDR3, as DNA: TGTGCCAGCAGCTTAGAAGGGAGCTCTGGAAACACCATATATTTT.

This clone came up once. The genes are TRBV5-6 and TRBJ1-1, with 7 bases matching TRBD1. V lost 3 bases and J lost 5; bases outside the gene matches: 4. This CDR3 comprises 13 residues. Germline CDR1 and CDR2: SGHDT and YYEEEE. The CDR3 DNA sequence: TGTGCCAGCAGCTCTAACAGGGGAACTGAAGCTTTCTTT. Protein sequence: CASSSNRGTEAFF.

V is TRBV5-1 and J is TRBJ2-1; 14 bases agree with TRBD2. The junction had 10 bases not matched to a gene; V was cut back by 4 bases and J by 7 bases. The germline V gene has CDR1 SGHRS and CDR2 YFSETQ. The length of the CDR3 is 17 residues. CDR3 loop: CASSLGLAGVGVNEQFF. In DNA form, the CDR3 reads TGCGCCAGCAGCCTGGGACTAGCGGGAGTCGGGGTAAATGAGCAGTTCTTC.

The V gene is TRBV6-1, the J gene TRBJ1-2; weak D call: TRBD1 (6 bases). The V end lost 3 bases, the J end lost 8 bases, and 13 bases lay between the germline ends. CDR3 length: 13 residues. The germline gives CDR1 MNHNS, CDR2 SASEGT. CDR3 protein: CASSESGVDGYTF. In DNA, the CDR3 is TGTGCCAGCAGTGAGTCAGGGGTGGACGGCTACACCTTC.

The chain links TRBV6-1 to TRBJ1-2, with a weak D call TRBD1 (5 bases). The CDR3 has 14 residues. The V end was cut by 3 bases, the J end by 0 bases, with 8 bases between. Germline V lookup: CDR1 MNHNS, CDR2 SASEGT. This chain's CDR3 is CASSDLTANYGYTF. CDR3 coding DNA: TGTGCCAGCAGTGACCTGACAGCTAACTATGGCTACACCTTC.

This chain uses TRBV5-4 with TRBJ2-3, with a tentative D call TRBD2 (6 bases). V shed 4 bases and J shed 3 bases, with 15 bases lying between them. This CDR3 has 15 amino acids. The germline gives CDR1 SGHNT, CDR2 YYREEE (reference sequence). CDR3 amino acids: CASSPAAGKTDTQYF. The CDR3 DNA reads TGTGCCAGCAGCCCGGCAGCGGGTAAGACAGATACGCAGTATTTT.

The rearrangement joins TRBV5-6 to TRBJ2-1; 10 bases match TRBD2. Germline V CDR1 and CDR2: SGHDT, YYEEEE. The V gene end was trimmed by 1 base and the J gene end by 8 bases; junction bases not matched to a gene: 9. The CDR3 spans 16 residues. The CDR3 DNA sequence: TGTGCCAGCAGCTTGTCTGTAAGCGGGAGGGCCCATGAGCAGTTCTTC. Residues: CASSLSVSGRAHEQFF.

This clone has a handful of counts. The chain joins TRBV10-3 to TRBJ2-3; TRBD2 is a possible D gene (5 bases). Germline-derived CDR1 and CDR2 are ENHRY and SYGVKD. V was clipped by 11 bases and J by 3 bases, with 24 bases between them. The CDR3 is made up of 16 amino acids. CDR3 in DNA: TGTGCCGTCGGTCGGGTGGGAAGGAGGTTGACAGATACGCAGTATTTT. This encodes CAVGRVGRRLTDTQYF.

The chain links TRBV15 to TRBJ2-1; 15 positions match TRBD2. From germline, CDR1 is LNHNV and CDR2 YYDKDF (reference sequence). V lost 7 bases and J lost 7; bases outside the gene matches: 11. This CDR3 is built from 17 residues. The DNA of the CDR3 is TGTGCCACCACCCCACCGGGGACTAGCGGGGGGCGAAATGAGCAGTTCTTC. This sequence encodes CATTPPGTSGGRNEQFF. Based on the CDR3 plus reference TRBV15 and TRBJ2-1, the full variable domain is DAMVIQNPRYQVTQFGKPVTLSCSQTLNHNVMYWYQQKSSQAPKLLFHYYDKDFNNEADTPDNFQSRRPNTSFCFLDIRSPGLGDTAMYLCATTPPGTSGGRNEQFFGPGTRLTVL.

This sequence joins TRBV13 and TRBJ2-7; tentative D call: TRBD2 (5 bases). Trimming left V 2 bases short and J 4 bases short, with 12 bases between. This CDR3 has 14 residues. CDR1 is PRHDT, CDR2 FYEKMQ, per germline (reference sequence). This CDR3 reads CASSLPPGEYEQYF. CDR3 nucleotides: TGTGCCAGCAGCTTACCGCCCGGGGAATACGAGCAGTACTTC.

The chain links TRBV6-6 to TRBJ2-5; no clear D. With 7 bases removed from V and 0 bases from J, the gap between germline ends came to 9 bases. The CDR3 length is 13 residues. Germline V lookup: CDR1 MNHNY, CDR2 SVGAGI (reference sequence). As DNA, the CDR3 is TGTGCCAGCACGGAGAGATACCAAGAGACCCAGTACTTC. It codes for CASTERYQETQYF.

The J gene is TRBJ1-5, the V gene TRBV7-2; D unclear. Germline assignment: CDR1 SGHTA and CDR2 FQGNSA. The CDR3 totals 14 residues. V shed 0 bases and J shed 4 bases, with 7 bases lying between them. The CDR3 DNA reads TGTGCCAGCAGCTTAGCGGGCGGGAATCAGCCCCAGCATTTT. Its protein product is CASSLAGGNQPQHF.

The V call is TRBV7-2, the J call TRBJ1-2; 7 bases match TRBD1. V was pared by 5 bases and J by 4 bases, with 10 bases of the junction left unmatched. The germline CDR1 and CDR2 sequences are SGHTA and FQGNSA. There are 15 residues in the CDR3. CDR3 sequence reads: CASSMPRQGVYGYTF. The CDR3 coding sequence is TGTGCCAGCAGCATGCCCCGACAGGGTGTCTATGGCTACACCTTC.